These 15 T cell receptor beta chains were sequenced from one sample in a study of blood T cell repertoires in COVID-19. The method was immunoSEQ multiplex PCR; TCRdb's version includes in-frame clones alone and lacks a portion of them. The sample has approximately 100,000 clones, about 89% seen once; the top ten hold 4.5% to 6%. Sequenced material: peripheral blood. The receptors originated from a human donor in a cohort sampled during active COVID-19.

The gene calls are TRBV28 and TRBJ1-3; D gene ambiguous. Per germline, CDR1 MDHEN and CDR2 SYDVKM. The CDR3 has 15 amino acids. Trimming took 5 bases from V and 4 from J, leaving 15 bases between them. CDR3 bases: TGTGCCAGCAGTCCCCGCGGGGTGCCGGGAAACACCATATATTTT. Its protein is CASSPRGVPGNTIYF. Full variable domain (missing parts from reference TRBV28 and TRBJ1-3): DVKVTQSSRYLVKRTGEKVFLECVQDMDHENMFWYRQDPGLGLRLIYFSYDVKMKEKGDIPEGYSVSREKKERFSLILESASTNQTSMYLCASSPRGVPGNTIYFGEGSWLTVV.

The chain is built from TRBV28 and TRBJ1-1; D is unresolved. Germline CDR1 MDHEN, CDR2 SYDVKM. Trimming cost V 6 bases and J 5 bases, with 10 bases left between them. The CDR3 sequence is 12 residues long. CDR3 nucleotides: TGTGCCAGCAGACTACGGGGTACTGAAGCTTTCTTT. It specifies CASRLRGTEAFF.

This sequence joins TRBV10-3 and TRBJ1-2, with D perhaps matching TRBD1 (6 bases). The germline V and J ends were trimmed by 10 bases and 4 bases, with 13 bases remaining between them. The germline CDR1 and CDR2 sequences are ENHRY and SYGVKD. CDR3 length: 12 amino acids. CDR3 sequence: CATQLGAYGYTF. CDR3 nucleotide sequence: TGTGCCACCCAACTGGGGGCCTATGGCTACACCTTC.

This chain uses TRBV5-4 with TRBJ2-7; 10 bases match TRBD2. V lost 4 bases, J lost 2 bases, and 12 bases stayed unmatched. Per germline, CDR1 SGHNT and CDR2 YYREEE (reference sequence). CDR3 length: 17 residues. This chain's CDR3 is CASSPRLSGRAPYEQYF. DNA for the CDR3: TGTGCCAGCAGCCCGAGATTGAGCGGGAGGGCCCCCTACGAGCAGTACTTC. Drawing the rest from reference TRBV5-4 and TRBJ2-7, the complete variable domain is ETGVTQSPTHLIKTRGQQVTLRCSSQSGHNTVSWYQQALGQGPQFIFQYYREEENGRGNFPPRFSGLQFPNYSSELNVNALELDDSALYLCASSPRLSGRAPYEQYFGPGTRLTVT.

The V gene is TRBV6-5, the J gene TRBJ1-3, with TRBD1 identical over 10 bases. The CDR3 loop spans 13 amino acids. Germline trimming cut 4 bases from V and 9 bases from J; bases unmatched to any gene: 3. Germline V gives CDR1 MNHEY, CDR2 SVGAGI. In DNA, the CDR3 is TGTGCCAGCAGTTCGGACAGGGGGAGCACCATATATTTT. Translated, it gives CASSSDRGSTIYF.

The chain employs TRBV6-5 and TRBJ2-7; TRBD1 matches 8 bases. The V segment lost 6 bases and the J segment 2 bases; nucleotides outside the gene matches: 9. The germline CDR1 and CDR2 sequences are MNHEY and SVGAGI. This CDR3 comprises 15 residues. The CDR3 protein is CASSMTGVGTYEQYF. The CDR3 DNA follows: TGTGCCAGCAGCATGACAGGGGTCGGAACCTACGAGCAGTACTTC.

This clone was seen a single time. The chain carries TRBV6-2 or TRBV6-3 and TRBJ2-5; possibly TRBD2 for D (5 bases). V lost 2 bases to trimming and J lost 0 bases, with 13 bases between them. This CDR3 has 16 residues. The V gene's germline CDR1 is MNHEY and CDR2 SVGEGT. CDR3 residues: CASSYGGLTYQETQYF. The CDR3 nucleotides are TGTGCCAGCAGTTACGGTGGACTGACGTACCAAGAGACCCAGTACTTC.

The J gene is TRBJ2-3, the V gene TRBV10-3; 9 nucleotides line up with TRBD2. Per the germline V gene, CDR1 is ENHRY and CDR2 is SYGVKD. The V and J ends lost 0 bases and 3 bases, in that order; junction bases with no gene match: 1. The CDR3 sequence is 15 residues long. DNA for the CDR3: TGTGCCATCAGTGAGTCGGCGGGAGGGACAGATACGCAGTATTTT. Protein sequence: CAISESAGGTDTQYF.

This chain joins TRBV15 and TRBJ2-5; D is uncertain. The CDR3 is made up of 13 amino acids. Germline V gene data show CDR1 as LNHNV and CDR2 as YYDKDF (reference sequence). Between the trimmed V and J ends, which lost 1 base and 4 bases, there was a span of 7 bases. The CDR3 region has the DNA TGTGCCACCAGCAGAGGTGTTCGAGAGACCCAGTACTTC. It codes for CATSRGVRETQYF.

This rearrangement joins TRBV6-5 to TRBJ2-7, with 10 bases that match TRBD1. The length of the CDR3 is 14 residues. V was pared by 6 bases and J by 3 bases, with 5 bases of the junction left unmatched. Germline CDR1 MNHEY, CDR2 SVGAGI. The CDR3 loop is CASRRGQGVYEQYF. CDR3 in DNA: TGTGCCAGCAGACGCGGACAGGGGGTCTACGAGCAGTACTTC.

The chain carries TRBV10-3 and TRBJ1-2; 9 positions agree with TRBD1. Trimming at V came to 4 bases and at J to 7 bases, leaving 4 bases not matched to a gene. The CDR3 covers 13 residues. Germline V lookup: CDR1 ENHRY, CDR2 SYGVKD. The CDR3 sequence is CAISGGDRAGYTF. CDR3 sequence (DNA): TGTGCCATCAGTGGTGGGGACAGGGCTGGCTACACCTTC.

This clone was counted a few times. This chain joins TRBV28 and TRBJ1-5; 8 positions agree with TRBD1. Germline-derived CDR1 and CDR2 are MDHEN and SYDVKM. The CDR3 covers 14 residues. Trimming removed 6 bases from V and 5 bases from J; junction bases left unmatched: 6. The CDR3 protein is CASSLMDRDQPQHF. In DNA, the CDR3 is TGTGCCAGCAGCCTAATGGACAGGGATCAGCCCCAGCATTTT.

The chain couples TRBV15 to TRBJ1-6; D ambiguous. Deletions cut 1 base from V and 9 bases from J, with 7 bases between. This CDR3 has 13 residues. CDR1 is LNHNV and CDR2 is YYDKDF in the germline V gene (reference sequence). The DNA for the CDR3 is TGTGCCACCAGCAGAGTTAGTGGTTCACCCCTCCACTTT. Translation: CATSRVSGSPLHF.

The CDR3 bases are TGTGCCACAGCCGTAGGGGCCGTACCCTACGAGCAGTACTTC. It is translated as CATAVGAVPYEQYF. The rearrangement links TRBV6-5 to TRBJ2-7; D possibly corresponds to TRBD1 (5 bases). Trimming shortened V by 10 bases and J by 2 bases, and 18 bases separated the two germline ends. Germline values: CDR1 MNHEY, CDR2 SVGAGI. The CDR3 sequence is 14 residues long.

V gene TRBV27 combines with J gene TRBJ2-7, with TRBD1 matching 10 bases. CDR1 and CDR2 from the germline V gene are MNHEY and SMNVEV (reference sequence). After removal of 3 bases from V and 0 bases from J, the junction contained 2 bases not matched to a gene. This CDR3 contains 15 residues. This chain's CDR3 is CASSFDRGPSYEQYF. CDR3 nucleotides: TGTGCCAGCAGTTTCGACAGGGGGCCCTCCTACGAGCAGTACTTC.